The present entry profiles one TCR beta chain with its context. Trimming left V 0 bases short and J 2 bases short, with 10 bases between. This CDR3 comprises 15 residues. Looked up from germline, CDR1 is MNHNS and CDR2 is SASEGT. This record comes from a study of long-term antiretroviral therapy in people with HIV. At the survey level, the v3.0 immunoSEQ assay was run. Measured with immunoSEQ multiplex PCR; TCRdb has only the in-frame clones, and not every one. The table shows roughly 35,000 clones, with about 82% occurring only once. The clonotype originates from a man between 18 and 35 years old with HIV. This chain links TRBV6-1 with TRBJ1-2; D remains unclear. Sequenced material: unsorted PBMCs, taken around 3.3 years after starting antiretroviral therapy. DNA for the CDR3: TGTGCCAGCAGTGAAGCCGTCGGGTTAAACTATGGCTACACCTTC. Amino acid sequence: CASSEAVGLNYGYTF.